This T cell receptor beta chain is drawn from a study of CD8+CD57+ T cells in acquired aplastic anemia. About the study: The average for DNA from sorted CD4+ and CD8+ cells was roughly 3 ug.

Trimming cost V 1 base and J 1 base; bases outside gene matches: 3. The CDR3 contains 14 residues. Germline V gives CDR1 DFQATT, CDR2 SNEGSKA (reference sequence). TCR beta VDJ and CDR3 profiles were obtained from a genomic DNA template. TCRdb reprocessed the reads via MiXCR and lists one record per CDR3 protein. The top ten clones hold more than 45% of a sample with 150,000 to 200,000 distinct CDR3 sequences, 64% of them seen once. The V and J genes are TRBV20-1 and TRBJ2-7; 8 positions match TRBD1. The sequencing input was sorted CD4+, CD8+, or CD8+CD57+ T cells (not recorded which) from PBMCs. The clonotype was recovered from a human donor with severe aplastic anemia or a healthy control (not recorded which). In DNA, the CDR3 is TGCAGTGCTAGAGGGGACAGGCGATCCTACGAGCAGTACTTC. Protein: CSARGDRRSYEQYF.